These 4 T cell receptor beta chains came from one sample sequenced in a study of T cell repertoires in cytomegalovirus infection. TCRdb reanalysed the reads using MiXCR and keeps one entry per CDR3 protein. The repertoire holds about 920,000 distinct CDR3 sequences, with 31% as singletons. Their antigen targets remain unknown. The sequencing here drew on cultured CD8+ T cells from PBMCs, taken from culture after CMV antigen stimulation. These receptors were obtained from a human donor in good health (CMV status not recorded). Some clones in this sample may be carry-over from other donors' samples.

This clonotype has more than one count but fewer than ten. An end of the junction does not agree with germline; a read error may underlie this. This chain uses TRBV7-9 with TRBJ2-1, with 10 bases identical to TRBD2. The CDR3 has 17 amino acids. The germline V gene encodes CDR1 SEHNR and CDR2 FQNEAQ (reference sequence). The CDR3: CASSLASGGVFDGSAFF. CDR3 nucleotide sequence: TGTGCCAGCAGCTTAGCCAGCGGGGGGGTATTTGACGGGTCGGCCTTTTTT.

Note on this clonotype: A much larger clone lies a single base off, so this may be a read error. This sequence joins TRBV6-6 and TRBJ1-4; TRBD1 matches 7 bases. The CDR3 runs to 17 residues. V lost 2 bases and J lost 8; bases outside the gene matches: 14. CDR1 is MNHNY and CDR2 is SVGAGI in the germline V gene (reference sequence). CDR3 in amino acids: CASSYVVRQGSGEKLFF. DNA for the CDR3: TGTGCCAGCAGTTACGTAGTTAGACAGGGTTCGGGCGAAAAACTGTTTTTT.

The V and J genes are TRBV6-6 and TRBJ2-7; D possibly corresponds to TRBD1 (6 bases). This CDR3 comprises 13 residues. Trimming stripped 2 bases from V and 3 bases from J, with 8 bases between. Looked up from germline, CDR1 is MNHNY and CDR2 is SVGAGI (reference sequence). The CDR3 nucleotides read TGTGCCAGCAGTTACGGACAGATCTACGAGCAGTACTTC. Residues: CASSYGQIYEQYF.

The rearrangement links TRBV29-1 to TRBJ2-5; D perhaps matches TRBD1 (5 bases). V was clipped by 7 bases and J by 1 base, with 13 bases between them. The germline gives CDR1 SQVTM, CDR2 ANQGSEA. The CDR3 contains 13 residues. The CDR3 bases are TGCAGCGGTGGGCCGACAGTCCAAGAGACCCAGTACTTC. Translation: CSGGPTVQETQYF.